The rows below give T cell receptor beta chains drawn from one sample of a study of T cell responses to AZD1222 COVID-19 vaccine. Clones were sequenced by immunoSEQ multiplex PCR, and TCRdb holds only the in-frame ones, with some missing. The data show approximately 270,000 clones, 94% seen once. The sample here was peripheral blood, taken 28 days after the second AZD1222 dose. The receptors shown here come from an adult who received the AZD1222 COVID-19 vaccine. CDR3s include the opening cysteine and the closing phenylalanine or tryptophan. D genes are given only for firm matches. Only part of the rows carry a size: once, few, many, or a class if the clone is expanded.

D	V	J	size	CDR3	DNA
NA	TRBV12-3/TRBV12-4	TRBJ2-1	few	CASSVYNEQFF	TGTGCCAGCAGTGTCTACAATGAGCAGTTCTTC
NA	TRBV4-1	TRBJ1-1	NA	CASSRRLWAMNTEAFF	TGCGCCAGCAGCCGCAGACTATGGGCTATGAACACTGAAGCTTTCTTT
TRBD1	TRBV28	TRBJ1-5	NA	CASSWGQGGSAQPQHF	TGTGCCAGCAGTTGGGGACAGGGGGGGTCCGCTCAGCCCCAGCATTTT
NA	TRBV6-5	TRBJ1-4	NA	CASGIREYEKLFF	TGTGCCAGCGGTATCAGGGAGTATGAAAAACTGTTTTTT
NA	TRBV3-1/TRBV3-2	TRBJ2-5	NA	CASSRGHLETQYF	TGTGCCAGCAGCCGTGGTCATTTGGAGACCCAGTACTTC
NA	TRBV6-5	TRBJ1-1	NA	CASSYVLSTGGTEAFF	TGTGCCAGCAGTTACGTTTTGTCTACCGGGGGCACTGAAGCTTTCTTT
NA	TRBV4-1	TRBJ2-7	NA	CASSIVLGPSAYEQYF	TGCGCCAGCAGCATAGTGTTGGGACCATCGGCCTACGAGCAGTACTTC
TRBD1	TRBV2	TRBJ2-7	NA	CASTEHRGPNEQYF	TGTGCCAGCACCGAGCACAGGGGGCCTAACGAGCAGTACTTC
TRBD1	TRBV11-2	TRBJ1-2	NA	CASTPRGGPYPDGYTF	TGTGCCAGCACCCCCAGGGGGGGGCCCTATCCCGATGGCTACACCTTC
NA	TRBV7-8	TRBJ1-2	NA	CASSLGRGSYGYTF	TGTGCCAGCAGCTTAGGAAGGGGATCCTATGGCTACACCTTC
TRBD1	TRBV27	TRBJ2-1	NA	CASSPWDRVNEQFF	TGTGCCAGCAGTCCCTGGGACAGGGTAAATGAGCAGTTCTTC
TRBD1	TRBV7-2	TRBJ1-1	NA	CASSLRGQGASEAFF	TGTGCCAGCAGTCTAAGGGGACAGGGGGCGTCTGAAGCTTTCTTT
NA	TRBV30	TRBJ1-1	NA	CAWTEGMNTEAFF	TGTGCCTGGACAGAAGGGATGAACACTGAAGCTTTCTTT
TRBD2	TRBV28	TRBJ2-6	NA	CASSTPGGTGANVLTF	TGTGCCAGCAGTACCCCGGGGGGTACTGGGGCCAACGTCCTGACTTTC
NA	TRBV9	TRBJ1-1	NA	CASSVGLVNTEAFF	TGTGCCAGCAGCGTAGGACTGGTGAACACTGAAGCTTTCTTT
NA	TRBV10-3	TRBJ1-3	NA	CAVAGSGNTIYF	TGTGCCGTGGCCGGGTCCGGAAACACCATATATTTT
NA	TRBV20-1	TRBJ1-2	NA	CSGSFNYGYTF	TGCAGTGGGAGCTTTAACTATGGCTACACCTTC
NA	TRBV29-1	TRBJ2-3	few	CSGGLSGDTQYF	TGCAGCGGTGGACTTTCGGGCGATACGCAGTATTTT
TRBD1	TRBV6-4	TRBJ1-1	once	CASRGGQGDAFF	TGTGCCAGCAGGGGGGGACAGGGCGACGCTTTCTTT
TRBD2	TRBV19	TRBJ2-5	NA	CASSPQPGLAGQTQYF	TGTGCCAGTAGTCCCCAGCCGGGACTAGCGGGACAGACCCAGTACTTC
NA	TRBV2	TRBJ1-5	NA	CASKGGGSSQPQHF	TGTGCCAGCAAGGGCGGGGGGTCAAGCCAGCCCCAGCATTTT
NA	TRBV7-3	TRBJ1-1	NA	CASSLTGDQPRLVF	TGTGCCAGCAGCTTAACTGGGGACCAGCCCCGGCTGGTCTTT
TRBD2	TRBV28	TRBJ2-7	NA	CASRREAAVKQYF	TGTGCCAGCCGGCGGGAGGCAGCGGTGAAGCAGTACTTC
NA	TRBV2	TRBJ1-2	NA	CASSAAGSYGYTF	TGTGCCAGCAGTGCGGCAGGGAGCTATGGCTACACCTTC
NA	TRBV12-3/TRBV12-4	TRBJ1-2	NA	CASSSGTVYGYTF	TGTGCCAGCAGCTCCGGGACCGTGTATGGCTACACCTTC
TRBD2	TRBV19	TRBJ2-1	NA	CASSISFSGGLYNEQFF	TGTGCCAGTAGTATATCTTTTAGCGGGGGGTTGTACAATGAGCAGTTCTTC
TRBD2	TRBV7-9	TRBJ2-1	NA	CASSPPGGGRSYNEQFF	TGTGCCAGCAGCCCACCGGGGGGGGGCAGGTCCTACAATGAGCAGTTCTTC
NA	TRBV6-5	TRBJ1-1	NA	CASSYSRDRGTEAFF	TGTGCCAGCAGTTACTCGAGAGACCGCGGCACTGAAGCTTTCTTT
NA	TRBV27	TRBJ2-7	NA	CASSWGPFEGSYEQYF	TGTGCCAGCAGTTGGGGCCCGTTTGAGGGGTCCTACGAGCAGTACTTC
NA	TRBV19	TRBJ1-1	NA	CASSMYTEAFF	TGTGCCAGTAGTATGTACACTGAAGCTTTCTTT
NA	TRBV20-1	TRBJ1-4	NA	CSASGVNEKLFF	TGCAGTGCTAGTGGGGTAAATGAAAAACTGTTTTTT
NA	TRBV5-1	TRBJ2-1	NA	CASREGINEQFF	TGCGCCAGCAGAGAAGGGATCAATGAGCAGTTCTTC
NA	TRBV5-4	TRBJ2-2	NA	CASSHGPGQNTGELFF	TGTGCCAGCAGCCATGGTCCGGGACAGAACACCGGGGAGCTGTTTTTT
NA	TRBV15	TRBJ1-1	NA	CATSRDHAGDTEAFF	TGTGCCACCAGCAGAGATCACGCAGGGGACACTGAAGCTTTCTTT
NA	TRBV19	TRBJ1-1	NA	CASSRGSTEAFF	TGTGCCAGTAGTAGAGGATCTACTGAAGCTTTCTTT
NA	TRBV28	TRBJ1-2	NA	CASSFRTEGGYTF	TGTGCCAGCAGTTTCCGGACAGAGGGGGGCTACACCTTC
NA	TRBV6-2/TRBV6-3	TRBJ1-2	NA	CASSYSTQTHGYTF	TGTGCCAGCAGTTACTCGACACAGACGCATGGCTACACCTTC
TRBD1	TRBV9	TRBJ1-6	NA	CASSTGTVPNSPLHF	TGTGCCAGCAGCACCGGGACAGTCCCCAATTCACCCCTCCACTTT
TRBD1	TRBV9	TRBJ1-2	NA	CASRGQVDGYTF	TGTGCCAGCAGGGGACAGGTAGATGGCTACACCTTC
NA	TRBV19	TRBJ2-7	NA	CASSMRTRGYEQYF	TGTGCCAGTAGTATGCGGACGAGAGGCTACGAGCAGTACTTC
NA	TRBV6-5	TRBJ1-1	NA	CASSFISGATEAFF	TGTGCCAGCAGTTTTATATCCGGGGCGACTGAAGCTTTCTTT